A selection of T cell receptor beta chains follows, all from one sample in a study of T cells in Graves' hyperthyroidism and ophthalmopathy. MiXCR was run by TCRdb on the multiplex PCR reads, yielding one entry per CDR3 protein. The sample gives roughly 180,000 distinct CDR3 sequences, 17% of which show up once; about 31% is in the top ten. Sequencing was performed on blood. All receptors derive from a woman in her forties or fifties with Graves' hyperthyroidism. Each CDR3 is given with its conserved first and last residue. The D gene is left open where the match is weak. Rows may omit the clone size; those that give it use once, few, many or a size class.

>NA|TRBJ1-5|NA|TRBV24-1
CATSEISNQPQHF
TGTGCCACCAGTGAGATCTCCAATCAGCCCCAGCATTTT
>NA|TRBJ1-4|many|TRBV20-1
CSARSGSANEKLFF
TGCAGTGCTAGATCCGGGAGCGCTAATGAAAAACTGTTTTTT
>NA|TRBJ1-1|many|TRBV9
CASSVLSGSEAFF
TGTGCCAGCAGCGTCCTAAGCGGCAGTGAAGCTTTCTTT
>NA|TRBJ2-7|many|TRBV18
CASSPVGEFGYEQYF
TGTGCCAGCTCACCGGTGGGGGAATTTGGCTACGAGCAGTACTTC
>NA|TRBJ2-1|NA|TRBV7-3
CASSDTETTNEQFF
TGTGCCAGCAGCGACACCGAGACAACCAATGAGCAGTTCTTC
>NA|TRBJ2-5|many|TRBV28
CASTPSVGTQYF
TGTGCCAGCACCCCAAGTGTTGGGACCCAGTACTTC
>TRBD1|TRBJ1-2|many|TRBV27
CASSKQGSNYGYTF
TGTGCCAGCAGTAAACAGGGGTCGAACTATGGCTACACCTTC
>TRBD2|TRBJ2-3|NA|TRBV20-1
CSARGASGGRADTQYF
TGCAGTGCTAGAGGTGCCAGCGGGGGCCGGGCGGATACGCAGTATTTT
>NA|TRBJ2-2|many|TRBV11-1
CASSSRGGLDTGELFF
TGTGCCAGCAGCTCCCGCGGGGGCTTAGACACCGGGGAGCTGTTTTTT
>NA|TRBJ1-1|NA|TRBV12-3/TRBV12-4
CASNLMITEAFF
TGTGCCAGCAATTTAATGATCACTGAAGCTTTCTTT
>TRBD1|TRBJ1-5|many|TRBV6-1
CASSGQQGTNQPQHF
TGTGCCAGCAGTGGACAACAGGGGACCAATCAGCCCCAGCATTTT
>TRBD2|TRBJ2-7|many|TRBV12-3/TRBV12-4
CASRTASGPSYEQYF
TGTGCCAGCAGGACCGCTAGCGGGCCCTCCTACGAGCAGTACTTC
>TRBD2|TRBJ2-5|many|TRBV19
CASSPSRSGGHQETQYF
TGTGCCAGTAGTCCTTCTCGTAGCGGGGGACACCAAGAGACCCAGTACTTC
>NA|TRBJ2-1|many|TRBV7-9
CASSLIDEQFF
TGTGCCAGCAGCTTAATCGATGAGCAGTTCTTC
>NA|TRBJ2-7|NA|TRBV6-2/TRBV6-3
CASSYGTTDYEQYF
TGTGCCAGCAGTTACGGAACGACAGACTACGAGCAGTACTTC
>NA|TRBJ2-3|NA|TRBV5-1
CASSFGGVDTQYF
TGCGCCAGCAGCTTCGGAGGGGTAGATACGCAGTATTTT
>TRBD1|TRBJ2-4|many|TRBV6-1
CASSEDRPPNIQYF
TGTGCCAGCAGTGAGGACAGGCCACCAAACATTCAGTACTTC
>NA|TRBJ2-1|few|TRBV7-3
CASSSHRGDNEQSF
TGTGCCAGCAGCTCTCATCGGGGGGACAACGAGCAGTCCTTC
>TRBD1|TRBJ2-7|NA|TRBV7-9
CASSSSGTAYEQYF
TGTGCCAGCAGCTCCTCCGGGACAGCCTACGAGCAGTACTTC
>TRBD2|TRBJ2-5|many|TRBV7-2
CASSSRLAGLRTQYF
TGTGCCAGCAGCTCCCGACTAGCGGGGCTAAGGACCCAGTACTTC
>NA|TRBJ2-6|few|TRBV7-2
CASSRTYSGANVLTF
TGTGCCAGCAGCCGAACTTACTCTGGGGCCAACGTCCTGACTTTC
>NA|TRBJ1-4|many|TRBV7-8
CASSEGGGSPEKLFF
TGTGCCAGCAGCGAAGGGGGGGGCAGCCCTGAAAAACTGTTTTTT
>NA|TRBJ1-2|NA|TRBV28
CASSLYGGPSGYTF
TGTGCCAGCAGTTTATACGGGGGGCCCAGCGGCTACACCTTC
>TRBD1|TRBJ1-1|NA|TRBV27
CASSSLGTGGNTEAFF
TGTGCCAGCAGTTCCTTAGGGACAGGGGGGAACACTGAAGCTTTCTTT
>NA|TRBJ2-5|many|TRBV7-8
CASSSWRSGQQETQYF
TGTGCCAGCAGCTCTTGGAGGTCGGGACAACAAGAGACCCAGTACTTC
>NA|TRBJ2-7|few|TRBV9
CASSVEEGGTYEQYF
TGTGCCAGCAGCGTAGAAGAGGGGGGGACCTACGAGCAGTACTTC
>TRBD1|TRBJ1-1|many|TRBV4-3
CASSQDPRQGGSGEAFF
TGCGCCAGCAGCCAAGATCCAAGACAGGGAGGTTCGGGTGAAGCTTTCTTT